This TCR beta chain was retrieved from a study of T and B cells in COVID-19 patients. Study-level background: Blood was sampled from COVID-19 patients who were either actively infected or recovered. Of some 19 active-infection patients, approximately 12 were critically ill with mechanical ventilation or extracorporeal membrane oxygenation. The study's findings and limits: Clonality of TRB repertoires was high in active COVID-19; recovery brought above-healthy diversity and richness. No sequencing was yet done of CD4+, regulatory or CD8+ subsets, or of SARS-CoV-2-responsive or tetramer+ sorted cells.

TRB was amplified from approximately 250-480 ng of blood genomic DNA. BIOMED2 TRB-A/B primer pools were used in multiplex TRB PCR. Via MiXCR, TCRdb re-called the multiplex PCR reads, giving one row per CDR3 protein. This table has about 8,400 distinct CDR3 sequences, roughly 25% appearing once. Germline V lookup: CDR1 SGHDT, CDR2 YYEEEE. The CDR3 contains 14 residues. The V and J ends lost 6 bases and 6 bases respectively, with 15 bases between them. A remark on this clonotype: Its antigen is as yet unknown.

J is TRBJ1-4 and V is TRBV5-6; unclear D gene. Sequenced: blood. The TCR comes from a human donor who had recovered from COVID-19. The CDR3, as DNA: TGTGCCAGCACCCGACGGGGTCGCGATGAAAAACTGTTTTTT. It specifies CASTRRGRDEKLFF.